This T cell receptor beta chain came from a study of human T cells and chemical hapten exposure. TCRdb recomputed calls from the RACE reads with MiXCR, one row per CDR3 protein. Of more than 300,000 distinct CDR3 sequences in the sample, 4% to 6% were seen once. Time point given: pre-sensitization, week 0. The treatment was: therapeutic diphenylcyclopropenone sensitization with weekly scalp DPC. The receptor was derived from a woman between 45 and 65 years old with alopecia areata. Some clones in this sample may be carry-over from other donors' samples. The source material was whole blood, sampled in connection with sensitization to the hapten diphenylcyclopropenone (DPC).

The CDR3 loop is CASSTGNKKTQYF. Here the CDR3 DNA reads TGTGCCAGCTCTACAGGGAATAAGAAGACCCAGTACTTC. The chain couples TRBV12-3 or TRBV12-4 to TRBJ2-5; tentative D call: TRBD1 (6 bases). V was pared by 8 bases and J by 6 bases, with 16 bases between. This CDR3 has 13 amino acids.